This T cell receptor (beta chain) originates from a study of blood T cell repertoires in COVID-19. How the authors handled the data: Using reference gene primer amplification, nucleated cell counts were estimated. Only in-frame clones appear in the TCRdb table, and some are missing; sequencing was by immunoSEQ multiplex PCR. V and J calls and clone size are given by that table; D and trimming were obtained from the DNA. The sample includes 110,000 to 150,000 clones, more than 75% of them seen just once. The age range of participants was about 18 to 89 years, with residence in about two dozen US areas. This clone came up a few times. The source of this sequence is a man in his 60s who had recovered from COVID-19. The sample was PBMCs or T cells enriched from blood (not recorded which).

The CDR3 sequence is CASSQITGGSNQPQHF. The CDR3 DNA reads TGCGCCAGCAGCCAGATTACAGGGGGGAGCAATCAGCCCCAGCATTTT. The chain carries TRBV4-1 and TRBJ1-5, with 8 bases identical to TRBD1. Trimming took 3 bases from V and 1 from J; bases not matched to a gene: 5. CDR1 and CDR2 from the germline V gene are MGHRA and YSYEKL. This CDR3 comprises 16 residues.